These 14 T cell receptor beta chains were all obtained from the same sample, sequenced in a study of tumor-infiltrating lymphocytes in primary liver carcinoma. Germline DNA was also extracted, and blood RNA was taken from unsorted whole blood. TCR beta cDNA came from roughly 0.45 ug total RNA, primed with a constant-region primer. Three nested multiplex PCR rounds, a slightly modified ARM-PCR method, built the TCR beta libraries. Researchers ran the first two PCR rounds for roughly 11 cycles each with TRBV1-TRBV30 forward primers and a C-beta reverse primer. Each CDR3 protein is one row after TCRdb ran MiXCR on the multiplex PCR reads. The table lists 250,000 to 400,000 distinct CDR3 sequences, around three fifths of them singletons, with 9% in the top ten. The sample taken for sequencing was peripheral blood. Receptors were obtained from a man in his forties with primary liver carcinoma and hepatitis B virus infection.

In this sample, this clonotype turned up a few times. The chain employs TRBV28 and TRBJ2-7, with 7 nucleotides matching TRBD1. Trimming cost V 6 bases and J 3 bases; bases outside gene matches: 5. The germline V gene has CDR1 MDHEN and CDR2 SYDVKM. CDR3 size: 13 residues. The CDR3 loop reads CASRGTEHYEQYF. The CDR3 coding sequence is TGTGCCAGCAGAGGGACAGAACACTACGAGCAGTACTTC.

Note on this clonotype: A much more abundant neighbour one base away suggests this may be a read error. The chain employs TRBV24-1 and TRBJ1-5; no clear D. V was cut by 2 bases and J by 3 bases, with 10 bases left in between. CDR3 length equals 15 residues. The germline V gene encodes CDR1 KGHDR and CDR2 SFDVKD. CDR3 sequence (DNA): TGTGCCACCAGTGATTCGGGAGAGCCCAATCAGCCCCAGCATTTT. Its protein is CATSDSGEPNQPQHF.

To note about this clonotype: The junction departs from germline at one end; a sequencing error may be responsible. V and J are TRBV28 and TRBJ1-4, with a possible D match to TRBD1 (6 bases). Germline CDR1 reads MDHEN; CDR2 reads SYDVKM. The CDR3 length is 14 residues. CDR3 in DNA: TGTGACAGCACCATAGACAGGTCCGGTGAAAAACTGTTTTTT. It is translated as CDSTIDRSGEKLFF.

In the case of this clonotype: One base away lies a much larger clone, so this may be a sequencing read error. The chain links TRBV6-6 to TRBJ1-1; D is perhaps TRBD1 (6 bases). The length of the CDR3 is 13 residues. The V gene lost 10 bases and the J gene lost 4 bases, with 16 bases spanning the gap. Germline-derived CDR1 and CDR2 are MNHNY and SVGAGI (reference sequence). The CDR3 region has the DNA TGTGCCAACAGGGTAAAGGGGAGCACTGAAGCTTTCTTT. It is translated as CANRVKGSTEAFF.

The sample holds many counts of this clonotype. This chain joins TRBV10-3 and TRBJ2-7; D may be TRBD2 (6 bases). This CDR3 spans 15 amino acids. Trimming removed 5 bases at V and 1 base at J, with 15 bases between. Germline V gives CDR1 ENHRY, CDR2 SYGVKD. This CDR3 reads CAISPRPEGSYEQYF. CDR3 bases: TGTGCCATCAGTCCCCGGCCGGAGGGGTCCTACGAGCAGTACTTC.

This clonotype appeared once. One end of the junction does not line up with germline, which may come from a read error. This sequence joins TRBV6-1 and TRBJ2-3; 12 positions match TRBD1. The CDR3 has 16 residues. Germline V lookup: CDR1 MNHNS, CDR2 SASEGT. The CDR3 region has the DNA TGTGCCGGCAGTGGTCGGGACAGGGGGCGCACAGATACGCAGTATTTT. Translating it yields CAGSGRDRGRTDTQYF.

Concerning this clonotype itself: A much larger clone is a single base away; this may be a read error. Since no conserved phenylalanine or tryptophan closes the CDR3, a read error is the likely cause. The V and J genes are TRBV6-5 and TRBJ2-3; D remains ambiguous. Trimming cost V 2 bases and J 1 base, with 10 bases left between them. This CDR3 contains 15 residues. Germline V CDR1 and CDR2: MNHEY, SVGAGI. This CDR3 is CASSYRAQGTDTQYL. DNA of the CDR3: TGTGCCAGCAGTTACCGGGCTCAAGGCACAGATACGCAGTATCTT.

Notes on this clonotype: At one boundary the junction diverges from the germline segment, which might be a read error. The CDR3 bases are TGTGCCAGCAGATCCGGGACTAGTGGGAGGCTCGGCTACGAGCACTACTTC. This codes for CASRSGTSGRLGYEHYF. This rearrangement joins TRBV12-3 or TRBV12-4 to TRBJ2-7; 8 bases map to TRBD2. There are 17 residues in the CDR3.

This chain uses TRBV2 with TRBJ2-7; TRBD2 matches at 9 bases. Trimming took 3 bases from V and 5 from J; bases not matched to a gene: 5. The CDR3 has 14 amino acids. Germline assignment: CDR1 SNHLY and CDR2 FYNNEI. The CDR3 bases are TGTGCCAGCAGTGAGAGGACTAGCGATAACGAGCAGTACTTC. Protein product: CASSERTSDNEQYF.

Concerning this clonotype: The junction differs from germline at one of its ends, possibly a read error. The chain recombines TRBV11-2 with TRBJ2-2, with a possible D match to TRBD2 (6 bases). Germline values: CDR1 SGHAT, CDR2 FQNNGV. The CDR3 totals 18 residues. CDR3 sequence (DNA): TGTGCCAGCAGCACAATAAGACTAGAGACATCGAGAACCGGGAAGCTGTTTTTT. Its protein is CASSTIRLETSRTGKLFF.

A word on this clonotype: The germline gene is not matched at one end of the junction; a read error may be the cause. This chain joins TRBV11-1 and TRBJ2-7; 8 bases fit TRBD1. Germline-derived CDR1 and CDR2 are SGHAT and FQDESV (reference sequence). The CDR3 consists of 15 residues. In DNA, the CDR3 is TGTACCAGCAGTTTAGTGGGGACAGGAGATTACGAGCAGTACTTC. The encoded protein is CTSSLVGTGDYEQYF.

This clonotype was seen a single time. At one end, the junction sequence differs from germline, possibly due to a read error. This chain links TRBV5-1 with TRBJ2-1, with 9 bases identical to TRBD2. CDR3 length equals 17 residues. Germline CDR1 is SGHRS and CDR2 is YFSETQ. CDR3 in amino acids: CTSTRQALSGGYNEQFF. CDR3 coding DNA: TGCACCAGTACTCGACAAGCCCTTAGCGGGGGTTACAATGAGCAGTTCTTC.

A few counts support this clonotype. The rearrangement links TRBV5-6 to TRBJ2-7; 9 nucleotides align to TRBD2. V shed 1 base and J 0 bases; nucleotides not matched to a gene: 20. This CDR3 contains 21 residues. Looked up from germline, CDR1 is SGHDT and CDR2 is YYEEEE. CDR3 in DNA: TGTGCCAGCAGCTTGCATGTTCGGTCAGGGCCCGGACTAGCGTACTCCTACGAGCAGTACTTC. Its translation is CASSLHVRSGPGLAYSYEQYF.

V and J are TRBV28 and TRBJ1-5; 9 bases fit TRBD1. Germline assignment: CDR1 MDHEN and CDR2 SYDVKM. The CDR3 length is 16 residues. The V segment lost 6 bases and the J segment 6 bases; nucleotides outside the gene matches: 12. The CDR3 loop reads CASRPDYRGHGQPQHF. CDR3 nucleotide sequence: TGTGCCAGCAGACCAGACTACAGGGGGCATGGTCAGCCCCAGCATTTT.